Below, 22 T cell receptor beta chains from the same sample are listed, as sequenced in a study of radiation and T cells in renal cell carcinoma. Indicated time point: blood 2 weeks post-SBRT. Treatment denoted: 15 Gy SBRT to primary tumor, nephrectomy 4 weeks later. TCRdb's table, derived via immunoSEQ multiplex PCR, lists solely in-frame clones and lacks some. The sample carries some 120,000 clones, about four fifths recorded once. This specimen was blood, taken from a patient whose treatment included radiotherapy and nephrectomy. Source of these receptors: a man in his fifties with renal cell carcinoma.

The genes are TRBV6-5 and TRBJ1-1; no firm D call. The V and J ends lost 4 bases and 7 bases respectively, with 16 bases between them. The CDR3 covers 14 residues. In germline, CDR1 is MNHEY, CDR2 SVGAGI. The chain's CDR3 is CASSSYGRGGEAFF. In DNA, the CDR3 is TGTGCCAGCAGTTCATACGGGAGAGGAGGTGAAGCTTTCTTT.

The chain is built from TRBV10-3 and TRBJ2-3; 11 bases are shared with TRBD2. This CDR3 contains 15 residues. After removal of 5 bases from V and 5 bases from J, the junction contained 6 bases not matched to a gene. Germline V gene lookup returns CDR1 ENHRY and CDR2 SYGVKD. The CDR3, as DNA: TGTGCCATCAGTACACTAGCGGGAGAGGGAGATACGCAGTATTTT. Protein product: CAISTLAGEGDTQYF.

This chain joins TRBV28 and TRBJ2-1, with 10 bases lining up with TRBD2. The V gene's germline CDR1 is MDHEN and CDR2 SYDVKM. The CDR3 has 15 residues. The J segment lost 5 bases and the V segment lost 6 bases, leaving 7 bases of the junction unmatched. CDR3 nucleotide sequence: TGTGCCAGCAGCTCGGAGCGGGGGGGGAACAATGAGCAGTTCTTC. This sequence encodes CASSSERGGNNEQFF.

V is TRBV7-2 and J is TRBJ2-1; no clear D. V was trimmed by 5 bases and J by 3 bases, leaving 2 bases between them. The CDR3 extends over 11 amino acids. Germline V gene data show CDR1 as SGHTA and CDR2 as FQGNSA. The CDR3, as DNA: TGTGCCAGCAGCGTCTACAATGAGCAGTTCTTC. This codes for CASSVYNEQFF.

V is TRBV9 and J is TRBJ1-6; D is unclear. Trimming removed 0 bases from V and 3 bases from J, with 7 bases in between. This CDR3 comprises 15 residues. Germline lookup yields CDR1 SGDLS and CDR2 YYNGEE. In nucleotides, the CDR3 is TGTGCCAGCAGCGTAGACGGTCTCTATAATTCACCCCTCCACTTT. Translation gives CASSVDGLYNSPLHF.

The CDR3 sequence: CASSPLWEFDTDTQYF. The DNA of the CDR3 is TGTGCCAGCAGCCCCCTCTGGGAGTTTGATACAGATACGCAGTATTTT. V and J are TRBV4-2 and TRBJ2-3; maybe TRBD2 (5 bases). The CDR3 extends over 16 amino acids. Deletions cut 4 bases from V and 3 bases from J, with 17 bases between. Germline V gene lookup returns CDR1 LGHNA and CDR2 YNFKEQ.

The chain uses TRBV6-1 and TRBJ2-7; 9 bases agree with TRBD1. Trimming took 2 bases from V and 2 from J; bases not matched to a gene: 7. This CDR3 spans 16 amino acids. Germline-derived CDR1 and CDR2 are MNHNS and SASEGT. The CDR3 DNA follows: TGTGCCAGCAGTGAATTTCGGACAGGGGTGCCCTACGAGCAGTACTTC. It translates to CASSEFRTGVPYEQYF.

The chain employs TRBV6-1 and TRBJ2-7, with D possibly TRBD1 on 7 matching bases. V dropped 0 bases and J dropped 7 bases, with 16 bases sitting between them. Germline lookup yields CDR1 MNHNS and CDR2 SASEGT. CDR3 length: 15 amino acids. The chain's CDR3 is CASSEALTQGGEQYF. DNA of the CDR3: TGTGCCAGCAGTGAAGCGCTTACCCAGGGGGGTGAGCAGTACTTC.

The CDR3 nucleotides read TGTGCCAGCGGGGAGGGGGGTAGCTATGGCTACACCTTC. This sequence encodes CASGEGGSYGYTF. The rearrangement links TRBV7-8 to TRBJ1-2, with D perhaps matching TRBD1 (6 bases). CDR1 and CDR2 from the germline V gene are SGHVS and FQNEAQ. V was clipped by 8 bases and J by 4 bases, with 14 bases between them. The CDR3 extends over 13 amino acids.

This CDR3 reads CASSPQDQYLDTQYF. CDR3 DNA sequence: TGTGCCAGCTCACCACAGGATCAGTACTTAGATACGCAGTATTTT. This sequence joins TRBV18 and TRBJ2-3; unclear D gene. The CDR3 covers 15 residues. CDR1 and CDR2 (germline): KGHSH, LQKENI. Trimming shortened V by 1 base and J by 5 bases, and 13 bases separated the two germline ends.

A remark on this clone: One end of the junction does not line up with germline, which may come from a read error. CDR3 DNA: TGTGCTAGCAGCCCAAACAGGGGGCCCCCCGATTACCAAGAGACCCAGTACTTC. Translation: CASSPNRGPPDYQETQYF. The chain recombines TRBV7-7 with TRBJ2-5, with 9 positions matching TRBD1. Germline V gene sequence: CDR1 SSHAT, CDR2 FNYEAQ (reference sequence). The CDR3 spans 18 residues.

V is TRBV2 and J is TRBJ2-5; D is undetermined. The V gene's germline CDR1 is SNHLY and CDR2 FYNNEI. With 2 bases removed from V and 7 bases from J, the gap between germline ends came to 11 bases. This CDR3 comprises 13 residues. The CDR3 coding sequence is TGTGCCAGCAGTGAATACGGCCGAGGGACCCAGTACTTC. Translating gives CASSEYGRGTQYF.

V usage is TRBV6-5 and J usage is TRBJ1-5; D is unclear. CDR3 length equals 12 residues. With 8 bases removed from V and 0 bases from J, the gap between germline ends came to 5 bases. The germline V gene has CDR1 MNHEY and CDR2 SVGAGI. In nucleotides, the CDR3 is TGTGCCAGCGGTATTAGCAATCAGCCCCAGCATTTT. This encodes CASGISNQPQHF.

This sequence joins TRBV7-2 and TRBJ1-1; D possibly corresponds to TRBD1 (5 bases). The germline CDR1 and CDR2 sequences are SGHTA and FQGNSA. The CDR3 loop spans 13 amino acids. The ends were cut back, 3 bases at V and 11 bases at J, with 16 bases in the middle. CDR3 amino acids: CASSLITGYAAFF. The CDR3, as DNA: TGTGCCAGCAGCTTGATTACAGGCTATGCGGCTTTCTTT.

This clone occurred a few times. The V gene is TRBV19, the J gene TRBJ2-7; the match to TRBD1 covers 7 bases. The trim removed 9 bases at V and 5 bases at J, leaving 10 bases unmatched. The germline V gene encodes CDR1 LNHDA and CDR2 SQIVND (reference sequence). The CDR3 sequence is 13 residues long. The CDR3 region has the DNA TGTGCCAGAGTCGTACAGGGGAAGCACGAGCAGTACTTC. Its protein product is CARVVQGKHEQYF.

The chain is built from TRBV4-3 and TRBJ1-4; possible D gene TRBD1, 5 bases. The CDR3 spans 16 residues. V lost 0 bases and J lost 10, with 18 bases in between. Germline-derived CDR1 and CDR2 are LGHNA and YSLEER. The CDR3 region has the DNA TGCGCCAGCAGCCAAGATGGATCCGGGAGGGGAGTAAAACTGTTTTTT. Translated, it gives CASSQDGSGRGVKLFF.

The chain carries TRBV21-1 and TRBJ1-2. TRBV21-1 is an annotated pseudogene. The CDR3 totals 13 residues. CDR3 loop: CASGHRAHYGYTF. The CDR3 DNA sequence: TGTGCCAGCGGCCACCGGGCCCATTATGGCTACACCTTC.

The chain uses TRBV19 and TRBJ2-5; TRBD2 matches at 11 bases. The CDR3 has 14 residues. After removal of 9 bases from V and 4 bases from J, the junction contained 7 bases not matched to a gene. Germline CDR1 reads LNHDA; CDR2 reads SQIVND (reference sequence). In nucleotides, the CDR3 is TGTGCCAGCGATAGCGGGGGGGCAGGAGAGACCCAGTACTTC. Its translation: CASDSGGAGETQYF.

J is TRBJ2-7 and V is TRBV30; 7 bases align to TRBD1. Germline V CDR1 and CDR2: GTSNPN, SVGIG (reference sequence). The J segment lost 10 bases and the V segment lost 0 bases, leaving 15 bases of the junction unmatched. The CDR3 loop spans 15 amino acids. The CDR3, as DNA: TGTGCCTGGAGTGTACAGGGGCCTCTGGGGTCCATCCAGTACTTC. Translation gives CAWSVQGPLGSIQYF.

The CDR3 DNA follows: TGCAGTGTCGTCAGATCGGATGAGCAGTTCTTC. Protein: CSVVRSDEQFF. J is TRBJ2-1 and V is TRBV20-1; D uncertain. Germline V lookup: CDR1 DFQATT, CDR2 SNEGSKA (reference sequence). The CDR3 covers 11 residues. The V gene lost 7 bases and the J gene lost 8 bases, with 12 bases spanning the gap.

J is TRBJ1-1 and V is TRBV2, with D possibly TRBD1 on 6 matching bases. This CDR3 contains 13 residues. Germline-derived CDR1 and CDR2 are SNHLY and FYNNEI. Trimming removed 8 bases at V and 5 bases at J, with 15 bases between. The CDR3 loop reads CASDRDKGTEAFF. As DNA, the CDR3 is TGTGCCAGCGACCGGGACAAGGGAACTGAAGCTTTCTTT.

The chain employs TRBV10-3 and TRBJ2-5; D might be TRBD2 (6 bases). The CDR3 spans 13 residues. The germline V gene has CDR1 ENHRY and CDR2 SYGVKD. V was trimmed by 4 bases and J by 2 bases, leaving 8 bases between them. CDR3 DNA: TGTGCCATCAGTGGCGGGGCACAAGAGACCCAGTACTTC. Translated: CAISGGAQETQYF.